These 17 T cell receptor beta chains originate from one sample sequenced in a study of cytomegalovirus exposure and HLA in healthy donors. 13 Jbeta primers and 60 Vbeta primers were used for the PCR. Only in-frame clones appear in the TCRdb table, and some are missing; sequencing was by immunoSEQ multiplex PCR. The sample lists 70,000 to 95,000 clones; 80% were seen once. Sequencing was done on a sample of PBMCs. All receptors derive from a man younger than 35 in good health and CMV-seronegative.

The chain uses TRBV19 and TRBJ1-4; TRBD1 agrees at 9 bases. Germline V gene sequence: CDR1 LNHDA, CDR2 SQIVND (reference sequence). There are 15 residues in the CDR3. The V and J ends lost 5 bases and 7 bases, in that order; junction bases with no gene match: 8. Written as DNA, the CDR3 is TGTGCCAGTAGTTTTGCCGGGACAGGGACTGAAAAACTGTTTTTT. This translates into CASSFAGTGTEKLFF.

The chain uses TRBV5-1 and TRBJ1-2; 8 bases line up with TRBD1. This CDR3 comprises 19 residues. CDR1 is SGHRS, CDR2 YFSETQ, per germline. Losses at the gene ends were 4 bases for V and 6 bases for J; bases not matched to a gene: 23. The CDR3, as DNA: TGCGCCAGCAGCCAACCCGAACCCCAACGCCGGACAGGGAAAGATGGCTACACCTTC. Translating it yields CASSQPEPQRRTGKDGYTF.

The chain employs TRBV5-5 and TRBJ2-3; 11 bases are a match to TRBD2. In germline, CDR1 is SGHKS, CDR2 YYEKEE (reference sequence). V lost 6 bases and J lost 5; bases outside the gene matches: 14. This CDR3 contains 17 residues. The CDR3 bases are TGTGCCAGCACCCGGGGTCTAGCGGGGGGAGCGGGAGATACGCAGTATTTT. It yields the protein CASTRGLAGGAGDTQYF.

This clone was observed a handful of times. The CDR3 coding sequence is TGCGCCAGCAGCCAGGTAGACACCTACGAGCAGTACTTC. Protein product: CASSQVDTYEQYF. The genes are TRBV4-1 and TRBJ2-7; D is undetermined. From germline, CDR1 is MGHRA and CDR2 YSYEKL. V lost 3 bases to trimming and J lost 2 bases, with 8 bases between them. This CDR3 has 13 residues.

There are a few counts of this clone. CDR3 bases: TGCGCCAGCAGTAACGAACACTCCGGGACAACAGATACGCAGTATTTT. Protein: CASSNEHSGTTDTQYF. This chain joins TRBV4-1 and TRBJ2-3; a possible D gene is TRBD1 (6 bases). The CDR3 consists of 16 residues. Trimming took off 6 bases at V and 3 bases at J, with 19 bases between the two ends. Germline V gene lookup returns CDR1 MGHRA and CDR2 YSYEKL.

V is TRBV19 and J is TRBJ1-2, with D unclear. Trimming removed 2 bases at V and 1 base at J, with 8 bases between. The V gene's germline CDR1 is LNHDA and CDR2 SQIVND (reference sequence). The CDR3 extends over 14 amino acids. CDR3 in DNA: TGTGCCAGTAGTATACTTTTGTTTAACTATGGCTACACCTTC. It encodes CASSILLFNYGYTF.

Of note for this clone: Sequence at one end of the junction differs from germline and may be a read error. This sequence joins TRBV7-9 and TRBJ1-3, with D unclear. The CDR3 is 16 amino acids. Germline V gives CDR1 SEHNR, CDR2 FQNEAQ (reference sequence). CDR3 region: CSSSLSTTISGNTIYF. In nucleotides, the CDR3 is TGTTCCAGCAGCTTAAGCACCACTATCTCTGGAAACACCATATATTTT.

This clone has a single count. The chain combines TRBV9 with TRBJ2-7, with D possibly TRBD2 on 8 matching bases. The ends were cut back, 3 bases at V and 9 bases at J, with 22 bases in the middle. The CDR3 extends over 15 amino acids. Germline V lookup: CDR1 SGDLS, CDR2 YYNGEE. CDR3 DNA sequence: TGTGCCAGCAGCGCGGGGGGGACAGAGGGTGTTGGGCAGTACTTC. Translated, it gives CASSAGGTEGVGQYF.

V is TRBV10-3 and J is TRBJ1-2, with D possibly TRBD1 on 5 matching bases. The length of the CDR3 is 15 residues. CDR1 and CDR2 from the germline V gene are ENHRY and SYGVKD. V lost 0 bases and J lost 4, with 12 bases in between. The CDR3 DNA reads as TGTGCCATCAGTGAGTCGACTCGTGACAGCTATGGCTACACCTTC. The encoded protein is CAISESTRDSYGYTF.

The V call is TRBV19, the J call TRBJ2-2, with D possibly matching TRBD2 (5 bases). V lost 6 bases and J 4 bases, leaving 21 bases between the germline ends. Per germline, CDR1 LNHDA and CDR2 SQIVND (reference sequence). CDR3 length: 17 residues. The CDR3 nucleotides are TGTGCCAGTAGGAAGCCATTCGAGGGTACGGGCACCGGGGAGCTGTTTTTT. It is translated as CASRKPFEGTGTGELFF.

This chain links TRBV4-1 with TRBJ2-5, with a weak D call TRBD2 (6 bases). Trimming stripped 6 bases from V and 4 bases from J, with 21 bases between. Per germline, CDR1 MGHRA and CDR2 YSYEKL. The CDR3 is made up of 16 amino acids. For the CDR3, the DNA is TGCGCCAGCAGTGAAACGCCGACCGTCGGGGGAGAGACCCAGTACTTC. Translating it yields CASSETPTVGGETQYF.

This clone was observed a handful of times. The chain links TRBV30 to TRBJ2-3; no definite D call. Between the trimmed V and J ends, which lost 5 bases and 0 bases, there was a span of 6 bases. There are 12 residues in the CDR3. Germline V gene sequence: CDR1 GTSNPN, CDR2 SVGIG (reference sequence). The CDR3 sequence is CAWGLSTDTQYF. The CDR3 nucleotides are TGTGCCTGGGGCCTTAGCACAGATACGCAGTATTTT.

This clone was recorded once. The chain carries TRBV5-8 and TRBJ2-3; 9 nucleotides align to TRBD2. The ends lost 3 bases at V and 3 bases at J; junction bases unmatched: 5. CDR1 is SGHTS and CDR2 is YDEGEE in the germline V gene. The CDR3 has 15 amino acids. CDR3 sequence (DNA): TGTGCCAGCAGCTCCCTGCTAGCGGGGACAGATACGCAGTATTTT. This codes for CASSSLLAGTDTQYF.

This clone showed up just a few times. The chain is built from TRBV29-1 and TRBJ2-1; maybe TRBD2 (7 bases). The V gene lost 0 bases and the J gene lost 7 bases, with 16 bases spanning the gap. The CDR3 is 15 amino acids. Germline lookup yields CDR1 SQVTM and CDR2 ANQGSEA. As DNA, the CDR3 is TGCAGCGTTGAAGACGGGGGGCTTGATTTGAATGAGCAGTTCTTC. It yields the protein CSVEDGGLDLNEQFF.

This sequence joins TRBV19 and TRBJ2-3, with D perhaps TRBD2 (5 bases). The V gene's germline CDR1 is LNHDA and CDR2 SQIVND (reference sequence). The CDR3 runs to 15 residues. V was pared by 7 bases and J by 3 bases, with 17 bases between. Here the CDR3 reads CASTAQSGITDTQYF. As DNA, the CDR3 is TGTGCCAGTACCGCCCAGTCCGGGATTACAGATACGCAGTATTTT.

The gene calls are TRBV29-1 and TRBJ2-7, with a possible D match to TRBD2 (7 bases). Trimming removed 4 bases at V and 6 bases at J, with 19 bases between. CDR3 length equals 14 residues. Per the germline V gene, CDR1 is SQVTM and CDR2 is ANQGSEA. The CDR3 DNA is TGCAGCGTTGGCCTTCAGGGGACTATATCCGAGCAGTACTTC. The encoded protein is CSVGLQGTISEQYF.

In its sample, this clone was seen a few times. The chain carries TRBV5-1 and TRBJ1-3; 7 bases agree with TRBD1. J gave up 7 bases and V 4 bases, and 11 bases lay outside the gene matches. The CDR3 has 15 residues. CDR1 is SGHRS, CDR2 YFSETQ, per germline. The CDR3 region is CASSDRQGGGNTIYF. The CDR3 DNA follows: TGCGCCAGCAGCGACCGACAGGGAGGAGGGAACACCATATATTTT.